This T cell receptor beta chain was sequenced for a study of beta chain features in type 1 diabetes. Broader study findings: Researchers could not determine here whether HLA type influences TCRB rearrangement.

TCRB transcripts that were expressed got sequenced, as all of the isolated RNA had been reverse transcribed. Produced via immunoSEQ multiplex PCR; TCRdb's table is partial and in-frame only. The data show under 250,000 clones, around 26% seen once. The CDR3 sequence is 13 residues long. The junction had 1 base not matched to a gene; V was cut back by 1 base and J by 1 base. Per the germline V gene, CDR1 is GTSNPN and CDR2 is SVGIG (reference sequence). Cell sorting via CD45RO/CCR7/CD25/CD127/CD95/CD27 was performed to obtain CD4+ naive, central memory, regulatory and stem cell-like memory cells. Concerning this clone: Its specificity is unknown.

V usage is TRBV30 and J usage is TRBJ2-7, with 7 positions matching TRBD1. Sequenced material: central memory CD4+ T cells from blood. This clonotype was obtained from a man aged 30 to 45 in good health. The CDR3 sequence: CAWSGQGSYEQYF. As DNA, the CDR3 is TGTGCCTGGAGTGGACAGGGATCCTACGAGCAGTACTTC. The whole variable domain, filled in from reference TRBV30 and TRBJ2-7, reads SQTIHQWPATLVQPVGSPLSLECTVEGTSNPNLYWYRQAAGRGLQLLFYSVGIGQISSEVPQNLSASRPQDRQFILSSKKLLLSDSGFYLCAWSGQGSYEQYFGPGTRLTVT.